The clone carrying this TCR beta chain appeared many times. Unique molecular identifiers, one per molecule, were present on every TCR cDNA molecule. TCRdb recomputed calls from the 5' RACE reads with MiXCR, one row per CDR3 protein. The table has about 35,000 distinct CDR3 sequences, approximately 3% seen once. These data are taken from a study of spatial heterogeneity in lung cancer. At the level of the study: Raw reads contained each unique TCR and UMI combination more than ten times on average.

V lost 2 bases and J lost 2, with 15 bases in between. The V gene's germline CDR1 is SGHTA and CDR2 FQGNSA. The CDR3 has 16 amino acids. This sample's time point: sample taken at primary tumor resection. No cell sorting; template was whole RNA from tumor, lung tissue or PBMC. This TCR came from a male donor with early-stage non-small cell lung cancer. The rearrangement links TRBV7-2 to TRBJ1-2; D is unresolved. The sequencing used normal lung tissue next to the tumor, collected at surgery. The CDR3 spells CASSLLSSAANYGYTF. The CDR3 DNA sequence: TGTGCCAGCAGCTTATTATCGTCGGCGGCAAACTATGGCTACACCTTC.